A single sample gave rise to the 26 T cell receptor beta chains below, sequenced in a study of blood T cells in healthy people across ages. Primed by a sample-barcoded 5' primer and a J-beta primer mix, a second PCR proceeded for about 6 to 11 cycles. TCRdb re-derived calls from the 5' RACE reads in MiXCR, one entry per CDR3 protein. The sample carries 550,000 to 600,000 distinct CDR3 sequences, roughly 48% recorded once. Material: blood. These receptors were obtained from an elderly man in good health.

This clonotype was detected a few times. The CDR3 sequence: CATGGKARGRGTDTQYF. CDR3 in DNA: TGTGCCACTGGCGGCAAAGCCAGGGGGCGCGGGACAGATACGCAGTATTTT. The chain combines TRBV15 with TRBJ2-3; TRBD1 agrees at 8 bases. The CDR3 sequence is 17 residues long. Looked up from germline, CDR1 is LNHNV and CDR2 is YYDKDF (reference sequence). V gave up 9 bases and J gave up 3 bases; unmatched junction bases: 17.

The V and J genes are TRBV7-2 and TRBJ2-7; TRBD1 agrees at 9 bases. CDR3 length: 14 amino acids. The ends lost 3 bases at V and 3 bases at J; junction bases unmatched: 3. Per the germline V gene, CDR1 is SGHTA and CDR2 is FQGNSA. The CDR3 bases are TGTGCCAGCAGCTTTGGACAGGGGCGCTACGAGCAGTACTTC. Amino acid sequence: CASSFGQGRYEQYF. Together with reference TRBV7-2 and TRBJ2-7, the CDR3 gives the full variable domain: GAGVSQSPSNKVTEKGKDVELRCDPISGHTALYWYRQSLGQGLEFLIYFQGNSAPDKSGLPSDRFSAERTGGSVSTLTIQRTQQEDSAVYLCASSFGQGRYEQYFGPGTRLTVT.

The CDR3 nucleotides read TGCAGTGCCGACGGGGGAGAGGGAGGCTCCTACAATGAGCAGTTCTTC. Translation: CSADGGEGGSYNEQFF. The rearrangement joins TRBV20-1 to TRBJ2-1, with a tentative D call TRBD2 (6 bases). V was clipped by 6 bases and J by 0 bases, with 18 bases between them. This CDR3 contains 16 residues. Germline CDR1 and CDR2: DFQATT and SNEGSKA (reference sequence).

This clonotype was found a few times. The chain uses TRBV6-2 or TRBV6-3 and TRBJ2-3; D uncertain. The CDR3 covers 14 residues. Germline assignment: CDR1 MNHEY and CDR2 SVGEGT. V was clipped by 2 bases and J by 2 bases, with 8 bases between them. The CDR3 reads CASSYTSSTDTQYF. CDR3 DNA sequence: TGTGCCAGCAGTTACACCTCTTCCACAGATACGCAGTATTTT.

Points on this clonotype: At one end the junction does not follow the germline gene, possibly because of a read error. The gene calls are TRBV2 and TRBJ2-7; D is undetermined. CDR3 size: 13 residues. Germline CDR1 and CDR2: SNHLY and FYNNEI. Here the CDR3 DNA reads TGTGCCAGCAGTGTAGACCTGTTCTACGAGCGGTACTTC. Translating gives CASSVDLFYERYF.

V is TRBV5-1 and J is TRBJ2-2, with TRBD2 identical over 7 bases. The junction had 4 bases not matched to a gene; V was cut back by 2 bases and J by 3 bases. CDR3 size: 15 residues. CDR1 and CDR2 from the germline V gene are SGHRS and YFSETQ. In nucleotides, the CDR3 is TGCGCCAGCAGCTTCAACGCGGGGGACACCGGGGAGCTGTTTTTT. It is translated as CASSFNAGDTGELFF.

This clonotype was counted a few times. The rearrangement uses TRBV15 and TRBJ1-2; 7 positions match TRBD1. The J segment lost 5 bases and the V segment lost 1 base, leaving 10 bases of the junction unmatched. The V gene's germline CDR1 is LNHNV and CDR2 YYDKDF (reference sequence). This CDR3 is 16 amino acids long. The CDR3 sequence is CATSRGEGGRGYGYTF. In nucleotides, the CDR3 is TGTGCCACCAGCAGAGGTGAAGGTGGCAGGGGGTATGGCTACACCTTC. The full variable domain, completed using reference TRBV15 and TRBJ1-2, is DAMVIQNPRYQVTQFGKPVTLSCSQTLNHNVMYWYQQKSSQAPKLLFHYYDKDFNNEADTPDNFQSRRPNTSFCFLDIRSPGLGDTAMYLCATSRGEGGRGYGYTFGSGTRLTVV.

This rearrangement joins TRBV7-8 to TRBJ2-2; TRBD2 agrees at 11 bases. J gave up 6 bases and V 6 bases, and 6 bases lay outside the gene matches. CDR3 length: 15 residues. Germline V lookup: CDR1 SGHVS, CDR2 FQNEAQ. The CDR3 is CASRVSGGVPGELFF. Written as DNA, the CDR3 is TGTGCCAGCAGGGTTAGCGGGGGGGTCCCCGGGGAGCTGTTTTTT.

The chain carries TRBV12-3 or TRBV12-4 and TRBJ2-5; the D call may be TRBD1 or TRBD2 (6 bases each). The germline V and J ends were trimmed by 8 bases and 3 bases, with 13 bases remaining between them. The CDR3 sequence is 13 residues long. The CDR3 DNA follows: TGTGCCAGCTCGGGGGACAACAAAGAGACCCAGTACTTC. This translates into CASSGDNKETQYF.

The chain has TRBV11-3 and TRBJ1-1; 7 bases map to TRBD1. Losses at the gene ends were 5 bases for V and 0 bases for J; bases not matched to a gene: 6. This CDR3 has 15 residues. Per germline, CDR1 SGHNT and CDR2 YENEEA. CDR3 amino acids: CASSRDSSMNTEAFF. The CDR3 nucleotides are TGTGCCAGCAGCCGGGACAGCTCCATGAACACTGAAGCTTTCTTT.

In this sample, this clonotype turned up a few times. The V call is TRBV4-3, the J call TRBJ2-7; 8 bases are a match to TRBD1. There are 14 residues in the CDR3. The V gene end was trimmed by 1 base and the J gene end by 4 bases; junction bases not matched to a gene: 3. Germline V gives CDR1 LGHNA, CDR2 YSLEER. Here the CDR3 reads CASSQVDRGYEQYF. The DNA of the CDR3 is TGCGCCAGCAGCCAAGTAGACAGGGGTTACGAGCAGTACTTC.

The rearrangement joins TRBV6-1 to TRBJ2-7; 7 bases map to TRBD1. In germline, CDR1 is MNHNS, CDR2 SASEGT. V dropped 4 bases and J dropped 2; count of bases not matched to a gene: 8. This CDR3 has 15 amino acids. The CDR3 spells CASSGGQVHPYEQYF. The CDR3 region has the DNA TGTGCCAGCAGTGGTGGACAGGTACACCCCTACGAGCAGTACTTC.

The V gene is TRBV2, the J gene TRBJ2-3, with TRBD2 identical over 10 bases. With 5 bases clipped from V and 8 bases from J, the junction kept 10 bases outside the gene matches. The CDR3 runs to 15 residues. The germline CDR1 and CDR2 sequences are SNHLY and FYNNEI. DNA for the CDR3: TGTGCCAGCAGTTCTAGCGGGGGCCTGCAAGGTACGCAGTATTTT. Amino acid sequence: CASSSSGGLQGTQYF.

The chain links TRBV19 to TRBJ2-1; D uncertain. Germline CDR1 LNHDA, CDR2 SQIVND (reference sequence). The V gene lost 6 bases and the J gene lost 6 bases, with 12 bases spanning the gap. This CDR3 has 13 residues. This CDR3 is CASRTGAANEQFF. CDR3 DNA: TGTGCCAGTAGGACGGGCGCGGCCAATGAGCAGTTCTTC.

This clonotype appeared many times. The V call is TRBV6-5, the J call TRBJ2-3, with D maybe TRBD1 (6 bases). Trimming shortened V by 6 bases and J by 4 bases, and 17 bases separated the two germline ends. Germline values: CDR1 MNHEY, CDR2 SVGAGI. This CDR3 is built from 15 residues. The CDR3 sequence is CASSNDRIIADTQYF. The CDR3 DNA follows: TGTGCCAGCAGCAACGACAGGATAATAGCAGATACGCAGTATTTT.

The chain links TRBV25-1 to TRBJ2-7; perhaps D is TRBD1 or TRBD2 (6 bases each). Looked up from germline, CDR1 is MGHDK and CDR2 is SYGVNS. Trimming pared 3 bases from V and 1 base from J, leaving 22 bases between. CDR3 length: 18 residues. The CDR3 is CASSDLRGRGAGSYEQYF. In nucleotides, the CDR3 is TGTGCCAGCAGTGACCTGCGGGGTAGGGGGGCAGGTTCCTACGAGCAGTACTTC.

This CDR3 is CAISETGFNSPLHF. The DNA of the CDR3 is TGTGCCATCAGTGAAACAGGGTTCAACTCACCCCTCCACTTT. The rearrangement joins TRBV10-3 to TRBJ1-6; possibly TRBD1 for D (6 bases). The length of the CDR3 is 14 residues. The germline V gene has CDR1 ENHRY and CDR2 SYGVKD. Trimming took 3 bases from V and 10 from J, leaving 13 bases between them.

V is TRBV7-9 and J is TRBJ2-6, with 9 bases that match TRBD1. The germline V gene encodes CDR1 SEHNR and CDR2 FQNEAQ (reference sequence). Trimming at V came to 5 bases and at J to 1 base, leaving 9 bases not matched to a gene. CDR3 length equals 18 residues. In DNA form, the CDR3 reads TGTGCCAGCAGCCCGCCGGGACAGGGCAAGTCTGGGGCCAACGTCCTGACTTTC. Encoded protein: CASSPPGQGKSGANVLTF.

There are a few counts of this clonotype. The V gene is TRBV28, the J gene TRBJ2-1, with 13 nucleotides matching TRBD2. Trimming removed 6 bases from V and 7 bases from J; junction bases left unmatched: 12. CDR1 and CDR2 (germline): MDHEN, SYDVKM. This CDR3 is 17 amino acids long. The CDR3 coding sequence is TGTGCCAGCAGACCAAGGGGGACTAGCGGGAAGGATAATGAGCAGTTCTTC. Residues: CASRPRGTSGKDNEQFF.

This rearrangement joins TRBV6-5 to TRBJ1-1; TRBD1 matches at 7 bases. Germline CDR1 reads MNHEY; CDR2 reads SVGAGI. CDR3 size: 14 residues. The J segment lost 1 base and the V segment lost 6 bases, leaving 5 bases of the junction unmatched. The CDR3 is CASSRTGTNTEAFF. Here the CDR3 DNA reads TGTGCCAGCAGCCGGACAGGTACGAACACTGAAGCTTTCTTT.

The rearrangement uses TRBV7-2 and TRBJ2-1; 7 bases are a match to TRBD2. Germline trimming cut 1 base from V and 2 bases from J; bases unmatched to any gene: 5. Per germline, CDR1 SGHTA and CDR2 FQGNSA. The CDR3 has 16 amino acids. CDR3 in DNA: TGTGCCAGCAGCTTAGTTTCTAGCGGAACCTACAATGAGCAGTTCTTC. This translates into CASSLVSSGTYNEQFF.

This clonotype was detected a few times. The chain has TRBV20-1 and TRBJ2-7, with TRBD2 identical over 9 bases. Germline loops: CDR1 DFQATT, CDR2 SNEGSKA (reference sequence). V lost 7 bases and J lost 3; bases outside the gene matches: 7. The CDR3 has 13 residues. CDR3 sequence: CSVPRAGGYEQYF. CDR3 bases: TGCAGTGTTCCGAGAGCGGGGGGCTACGAGCAGTACTTC.

This clonotype turned up a few times. CDR3 nucleotide sequence: TGCAGCGTTGAAAGAGGACAGGGGGCCGGTGAGCAGTTCTTC. This translates into CSVERGQGAGEQFF. The V call is TRBV29-1, the J call TRBJ2-1; TRBD1 matches at 11 bases. The CDR3 contains 14 residues. In germline, CDR1 is SQVTM, CDR2 ANQGSEA. J gave up 9 bases and V 2 bases, and 6 bases lay outside the gene matches.

This clonotype was seen only a few times. The V call is TRBV20-1, the J call TRBJ2-1; D remains unclear. This CDR3 is built from 14 residues. Trimming pared 3 bases from V and 2 bases from J, leaving 11 bases between. Germline values: CDR1 DFQATT, CDR2 SNEGSKA (reference sequence). CDR3 sequence: CSASPLGPYNEQFF. The CDR3 DNA sequence: TGCAGTGCTAGTCCCTTAGGCCCCTACAATGAGCAGTTCTTC.

The table lists this clonotype with a few counts. The chain employs TRBV27 and TRBJ2-4, with 8 positions matching TRBD2. J gave up 5 bases and V 2 bases, and 17 bases lay outside the gene matches. Looked up from germline, CDR1 is MNHEY and CDR2 is SMNVEV (reference sequence). There are 19 residues in the CDR3. The CDR3 loop reads CASSLDGSRPGTSENIQYF. The CDR3 DNA is TGTGCCAGCAGTTTAGACGGCTCCCGACCCGGGACTAGTGAAAACATTCAGTACTTC.

As regards this clonotype: One base away lies a much larger clone, so this may be a sequencing read error. V gene TRBV6-5 combines with J gene TRBJ1-6; 7 bases line up with TRBD1. Per the germline V gene, CDR1 is MNHEY and CDR2 is SVGAGI. The length of the CDR3 is 16 residues. This chain's CDR3 is CTSSLQIVQGRAPLHF. The CDR3, as DNA: TGTACCAGCAGTTTACAGATTGTACAGGGGAGAGCACCCCTCCACTTT.